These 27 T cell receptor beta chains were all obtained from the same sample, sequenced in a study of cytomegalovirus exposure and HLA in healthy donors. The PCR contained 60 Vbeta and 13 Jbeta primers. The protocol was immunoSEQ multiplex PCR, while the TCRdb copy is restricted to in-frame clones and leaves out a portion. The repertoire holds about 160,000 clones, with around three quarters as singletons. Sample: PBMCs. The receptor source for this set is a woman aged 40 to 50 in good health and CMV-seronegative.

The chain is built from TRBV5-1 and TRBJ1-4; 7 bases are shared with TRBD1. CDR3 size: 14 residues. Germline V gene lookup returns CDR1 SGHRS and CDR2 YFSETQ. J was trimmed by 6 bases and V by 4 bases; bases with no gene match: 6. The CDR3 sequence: CASSRDSTDEKLFF. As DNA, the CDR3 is TGCGCCAGCAGCCGGGACAGTACTGATGAAAAACTGTTTTTT.

CDR3 residues: CASSDKAGGLDEQFF. CDR3 DNA sequence: TGTGCCAGCAGTGATAAAGCGGGGGGCCTGGATGAGCAGTTCTTC. The chain links TRBV2 to TRBJ2-1, with TRBD2 matching over 9 bases. The ends lost 3 bases at V and 8 bases at J; junction bases unmatched: 8. This CDR3 spans 15 amino acids. In germline, CDR1 is SNHLY, CDR2 FYNNEI.

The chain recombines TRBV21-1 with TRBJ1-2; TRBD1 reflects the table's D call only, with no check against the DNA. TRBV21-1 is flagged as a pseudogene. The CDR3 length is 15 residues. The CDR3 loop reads CASSKSIQGPYGYTF. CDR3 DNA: TGTGCCAGCAGCAAAAGTATACAGGGTCCTTATGGCTACACCTTC.

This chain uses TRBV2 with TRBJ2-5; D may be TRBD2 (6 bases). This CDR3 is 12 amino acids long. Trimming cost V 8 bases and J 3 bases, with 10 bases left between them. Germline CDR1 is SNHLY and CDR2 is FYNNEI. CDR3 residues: CASAGGEETQYF. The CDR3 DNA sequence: TGTGCCAGCGCGGGCGGGGAAGAGACCCAGTACTTC.

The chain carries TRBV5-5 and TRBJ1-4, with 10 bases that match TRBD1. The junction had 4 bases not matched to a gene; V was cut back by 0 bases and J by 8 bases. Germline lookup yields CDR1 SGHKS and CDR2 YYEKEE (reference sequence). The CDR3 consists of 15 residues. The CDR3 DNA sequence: TGTGCCAGCAGCTTGGCCGGGACAGGGGCCGAAAAACTGTTTTTT. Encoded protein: CASSLAGTGAEKLFF.

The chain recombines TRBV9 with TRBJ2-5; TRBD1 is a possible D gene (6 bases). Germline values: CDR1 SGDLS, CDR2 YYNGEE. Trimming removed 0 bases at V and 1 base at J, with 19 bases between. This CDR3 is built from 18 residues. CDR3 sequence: CASSVGSGSLGGQETQYF. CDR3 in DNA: TGTGCCAGCAGCGTAGGGTCGGGGTCTTTAGGGGGCCAAGAGACCCAGTACTTC.

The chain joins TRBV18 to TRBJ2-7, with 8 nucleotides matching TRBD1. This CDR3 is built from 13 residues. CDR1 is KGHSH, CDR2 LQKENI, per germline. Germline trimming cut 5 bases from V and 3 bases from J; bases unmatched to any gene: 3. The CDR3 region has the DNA TGTGCCAGCTCATCTACAGGGGGCTACGAGCAGTACTTC. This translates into CASSSTGGYEQYF.

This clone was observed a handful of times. In DNA, the CDR3 is TGTGCCACCAGCACCTACAGGGTGACTAATGAAAAACTGTTTTTT. It encodes CATSTYRVTNEKLFF. The chain recombines TRBV15 with TRBJ1-4; TRBD1 might be the D (6 bases). The CDR3 is 15 amino acids. The V end was cut by 4 bases, the J end by 2 bases, with 11 bases between. CDR1 LNHNV and CDR2 YYDKDF come from the germline V gene (reference sequence).

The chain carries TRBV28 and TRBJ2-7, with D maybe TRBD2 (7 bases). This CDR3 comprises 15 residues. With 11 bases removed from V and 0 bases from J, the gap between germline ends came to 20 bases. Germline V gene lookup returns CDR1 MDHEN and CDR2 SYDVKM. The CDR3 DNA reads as TGTGCCGCCCAGGGGCGGGGGCCATACTCCTACGAGCAGTACTTC. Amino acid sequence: CAAQGRGPYSYEQYF.

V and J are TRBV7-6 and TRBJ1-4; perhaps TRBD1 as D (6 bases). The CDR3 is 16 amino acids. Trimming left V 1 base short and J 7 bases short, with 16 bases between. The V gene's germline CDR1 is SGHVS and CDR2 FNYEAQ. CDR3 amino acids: CASSLETGLVGEKLFF. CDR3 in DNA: TGTGCCAGCAGCTTAGAAACAGGGTTGGTTGGTGAAAAACTGTTTTTT.

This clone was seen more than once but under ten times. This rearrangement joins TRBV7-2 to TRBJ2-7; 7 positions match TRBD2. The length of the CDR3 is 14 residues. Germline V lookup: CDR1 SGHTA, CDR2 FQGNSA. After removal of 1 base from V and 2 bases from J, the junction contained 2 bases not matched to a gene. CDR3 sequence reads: CASSLGRGAYEQYF. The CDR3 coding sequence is TGTGCCAGCAGCTTAGGCCGGGGGGCCTACGAGCAGTACTTC.

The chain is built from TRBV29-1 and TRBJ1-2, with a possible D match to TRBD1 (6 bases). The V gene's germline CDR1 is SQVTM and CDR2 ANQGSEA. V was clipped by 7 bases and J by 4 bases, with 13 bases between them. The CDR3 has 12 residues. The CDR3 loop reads CSGTEQGYGYTF. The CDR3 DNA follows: TGCAGCGGGACAGAACAGGGCTATGGCTACACCTTC.

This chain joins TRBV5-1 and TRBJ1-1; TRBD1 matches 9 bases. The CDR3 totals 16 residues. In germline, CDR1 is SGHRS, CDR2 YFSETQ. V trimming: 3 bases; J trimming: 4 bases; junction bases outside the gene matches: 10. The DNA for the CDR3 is TGCGCCAGCAGCTCCACGGGACAGGGACCGATCACTGAAGCTTTCTTT. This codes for CASSSTGQGPITEAFF. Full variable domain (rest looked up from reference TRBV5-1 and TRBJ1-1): KAGVTQTPRYLIKTRGQQVTLSCSPISGHRSVSWYQQTPGQGLQFLFEYFSETQRNKGNFPGRFSGRQFSNSRSEMNVSTLELGDSALYLCASSSTGQGPITEAFFGQGTRLTVV.

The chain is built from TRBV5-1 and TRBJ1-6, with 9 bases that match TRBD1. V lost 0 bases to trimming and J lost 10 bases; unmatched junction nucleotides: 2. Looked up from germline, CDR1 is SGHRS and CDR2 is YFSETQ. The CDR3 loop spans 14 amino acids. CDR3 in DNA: TGCGCCAGCAGCTTGGAACAGGGGGCCTCACCCCTCCACTTT. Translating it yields CASSLEQGASPLHF. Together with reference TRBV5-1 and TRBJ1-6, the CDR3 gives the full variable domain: KAGVTQTPRYLIKTRGQQVTLSCSPISGHRSVSWYQQTPGQGLQFLFEYFSETQRNKGNFPGRFSGRQFSNSRSEMNVSTLELGDSALYLCASSLEQGASPLHFGNGTRLTVT.

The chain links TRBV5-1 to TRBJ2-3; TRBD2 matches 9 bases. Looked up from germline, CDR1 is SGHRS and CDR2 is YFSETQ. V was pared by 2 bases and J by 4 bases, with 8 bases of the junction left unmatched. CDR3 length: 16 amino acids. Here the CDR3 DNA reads TGCGCCAGCAGCTTTGTGGGGACTAGCTCCGCAGATACGCAGTATTTT. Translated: CASSFVGTSSADTQYF.

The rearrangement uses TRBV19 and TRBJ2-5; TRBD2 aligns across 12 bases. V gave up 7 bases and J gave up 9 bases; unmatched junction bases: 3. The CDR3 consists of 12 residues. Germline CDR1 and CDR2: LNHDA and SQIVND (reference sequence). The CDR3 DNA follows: TGTGCCAGTAAACGGACTAGCGGGGCCCAGTACTTC. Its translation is CASKRTSGAQYF.

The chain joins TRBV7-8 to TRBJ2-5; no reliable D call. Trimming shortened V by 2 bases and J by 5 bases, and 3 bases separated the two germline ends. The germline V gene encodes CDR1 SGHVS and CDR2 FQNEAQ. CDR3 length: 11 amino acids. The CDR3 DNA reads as TGTGCCAGCAGCTTAAGCGAGACCCAGTACTTC. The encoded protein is CASSLSETQYF.

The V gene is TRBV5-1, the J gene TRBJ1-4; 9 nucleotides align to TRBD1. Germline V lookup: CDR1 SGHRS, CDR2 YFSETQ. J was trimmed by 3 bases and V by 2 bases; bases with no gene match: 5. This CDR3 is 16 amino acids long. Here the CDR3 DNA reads TGCGCCAGCAGCTTAGGACAGGGGATCGCTAATGAAAAACTGTTTTTT. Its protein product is CASSLGQGIANEKLFF.

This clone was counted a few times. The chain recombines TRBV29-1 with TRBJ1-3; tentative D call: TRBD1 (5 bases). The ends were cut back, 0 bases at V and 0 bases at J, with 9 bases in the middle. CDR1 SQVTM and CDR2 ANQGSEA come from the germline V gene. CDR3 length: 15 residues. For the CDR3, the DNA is TGCAGCGTTGAAGATCAGGGAAACTCTGGAAACACCATATATTTT. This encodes CSVEDQGNSGNTIYF.

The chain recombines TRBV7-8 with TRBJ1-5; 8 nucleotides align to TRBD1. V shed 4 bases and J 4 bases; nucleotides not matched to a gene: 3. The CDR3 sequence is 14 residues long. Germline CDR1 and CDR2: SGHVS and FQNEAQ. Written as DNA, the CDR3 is TGTGCCAGCAGCTCGACAGGGGCGAATCAGCCCCAGCATTTT. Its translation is CASSSTGANQPQHF. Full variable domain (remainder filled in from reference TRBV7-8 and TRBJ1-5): GAGVSQSPRYKVAKRGQDVALRCDPISGHVSLFWYQQALGQGPEFLTYFQNEAQLDKSGLPSDRFFAERPEGSVSTLKIQRTQQEDSAVYLCASSSTGANQPQHFGDGTRLSIL.

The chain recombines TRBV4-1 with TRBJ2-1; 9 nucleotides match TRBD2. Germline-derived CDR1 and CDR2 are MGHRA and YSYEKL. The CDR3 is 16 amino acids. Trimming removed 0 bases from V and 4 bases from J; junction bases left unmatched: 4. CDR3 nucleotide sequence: TGCGCCAGCAGCCAAGATCCCAGCGGGGGGTACAATGAGCAGTTCTTC. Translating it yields CASSQDPSGGYNEQFF.

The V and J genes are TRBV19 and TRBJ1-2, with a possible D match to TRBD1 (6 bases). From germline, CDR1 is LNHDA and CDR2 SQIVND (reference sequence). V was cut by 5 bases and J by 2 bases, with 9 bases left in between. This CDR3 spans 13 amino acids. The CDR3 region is CASSRGQNYGYTF. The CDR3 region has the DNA TGTGCCAGTAGTCGAGGACAGAACTATGGCTACACCTTC.

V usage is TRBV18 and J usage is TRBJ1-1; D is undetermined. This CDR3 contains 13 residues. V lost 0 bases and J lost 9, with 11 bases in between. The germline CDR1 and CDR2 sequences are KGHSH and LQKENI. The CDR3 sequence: CASSPPNGLKAFF. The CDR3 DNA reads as TGTGCCAGCTCACCACCAAACGGTCTAAAAGCTTTCTTT.

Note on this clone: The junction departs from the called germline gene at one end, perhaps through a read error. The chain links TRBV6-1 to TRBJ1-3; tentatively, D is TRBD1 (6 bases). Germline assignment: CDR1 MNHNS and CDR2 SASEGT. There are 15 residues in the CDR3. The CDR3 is CASRQQGQVGSTIYF. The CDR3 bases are TGTGCCAGCAGACAACAGGGTCAGGTGGGAAGCACCATATATTTT.

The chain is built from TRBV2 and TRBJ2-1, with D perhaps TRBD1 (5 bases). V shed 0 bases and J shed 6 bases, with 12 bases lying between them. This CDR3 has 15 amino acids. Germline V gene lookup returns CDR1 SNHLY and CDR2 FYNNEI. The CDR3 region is CASSEALVRVNEQFF. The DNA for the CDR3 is TGTGCCAGCAGTGAAGCGTTAGTCAGGGTCAATGAGCAGTTCTTC.

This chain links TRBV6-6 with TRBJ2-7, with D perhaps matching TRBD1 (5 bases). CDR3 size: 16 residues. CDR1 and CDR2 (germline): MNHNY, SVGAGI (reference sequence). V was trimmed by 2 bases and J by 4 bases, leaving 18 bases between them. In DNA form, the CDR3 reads TGTGCCAGCAGTTACCAGGGCACCCAACGGGCTTACGAGCAGTACTTC. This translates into CASSYQGTQRAYEQYF.

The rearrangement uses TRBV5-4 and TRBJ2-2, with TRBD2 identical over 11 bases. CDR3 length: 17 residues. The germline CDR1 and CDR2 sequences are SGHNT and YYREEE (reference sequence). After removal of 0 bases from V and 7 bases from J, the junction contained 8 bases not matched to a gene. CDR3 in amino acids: CASSLGSGGAEGGELFF. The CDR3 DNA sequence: TGTGCCAGCAGCTTGGGTAGCGGGGGGGCCGAAGGCGGGGAGCTGTTTTTT.